This T cell receptor (beta chain) was obtained from a study of OX40 agonist ivuxolimab in advanced cancers. This CDR3 contains 15 residues. Per the germline V gene, CDR1 is SGHVS and CDR2 is FNYEAQ. V was shortened by 2 bases and J by 0 bases, with 10 bases between the two germline ends. The protocol was immunoSEQ multiplex PCR, while the TCRdb copy is restricted to in-frame clones and leaves out a portion. The sample includes 96,000 or so clones, roughly four fifths of them seen just once. The source was CD4+ or CD8+ T cells sorted from blood, collected in a trial of the OX40 agonist ivuxolimab. This clonotype was sampled from an adult with an advanced solid tumor such as melanoma, head and neck, liver or kidney cancer. The chain is built from TRBV7-6 and TRBJ1-2; weak D call: TRBD1 (6 bases). The CDR3 nucleotides are TGTGCCAGCAGCTTATCGGCAGGGGCTAACTATGGCTACACCTTC. Its translation is CASSLSAGANYGYTF.